This T cell receptor beta chain was found in a study of control samples from healthy donors and cancer patients. Generated by immunoSEQ multiplex PCR, the TCRdb table keeps only in-frame clones and is missing some. The data show over 120,000 clones, with 90% to 95% seen just once and 13% to 15% held by the top ten. This CDR3 is built from 14 residues. From germline, CDR1 is SEHNR and CDR2 FQNEAQ (reference sequence). V lost 1 base, J lost 8 bases, and 11 bases lay in between. Sequencing was performed on PBMCs. This TCR came from a man in his sixties with colorectal cancer. This chain connects TRBV7-9 to TRBJ1-4; TRBD1 might be the D (6 bases). The CDR3 nucleotides read TGTGCCAGCAGCTTAGGACAGGTAGTCGAAAAACTGTTTTTT. Its protein product is CASSLGQVVEKLFF.